This TCR beta chain was obtained from a study of regulatory T cells in long-lasting Graves disease. Study-wide points: Sharing of public clonotypes was greater in persistent patients (under 3,000) than in new patients (around 880). It was in persistent disease that TRBV28, TRBJ1-2 and TRBJ2-5 were favored. Persistent Graves' patients showed less TCR diversity than newly diagnosed patients showed.

Libraries of TCR beta came from iRepertoire HTBI primers plus Arm-PCR of CDR3 regions. TCRdb ran MiXCR on the multiplex PCR reads and lists one entry per CDR3 protein. The profile shows under 450,000 distinct CDR3 sequences, 20% to 25% of them singletons. Time point specified: persistent/refractory GD, antithyroid drugs over 5 years with positive TRAb. RNA isolated from PBMCs was used to make the TCR library. The CDR3 has 11 amino acids. The V and J ends lost 2 bases and 5 bases respectively, with 7 bases between them. Germline values: CDR1 SQVTM, CDR2 ANQGSEA. At least ten counts were recorded for this clonotype. The antigen is undetermined.

The clonotype was recovered from a female donor with Graves disease. The chain carries TRBV29-1 and TRBJ2-7; perhaps TRBD2 as D (5 bases). This specimen was peripheral blood mononuclear cells (PBMCs), taken when the disease was refractory, from a patient treated with antithyroid drugs. The CDR3 nucleotides read TGCAGCGTTGAACGAGGGAACGAGCAGTACTTC. Translation: CSVERGNEQYF.